This T cell receptor beta chain appears in the sequencing data of a study of blood T cell repertoires in COVID-19. Study-wide background: From the United States, Italy and Spain came samples of acute and convalescent COVID-19.

The CDR3 sequence is 16 residues long. Between the trimmed V and J ends, which lost 0 bases and 4 bases, there was a span of 13 bases. Germline V lookup: CDR1 LNHDA, CDR2 SQIVND (reference sequence). The authors' processing: Amplified reference gene primers provided the basis for estimating nucleated cell counts. Here immunoSEQ multiplex PCR was the method, and the copy in TCRdb shows in-frame clones only, minus some. The V and J calls and clone size are taken from that table; D and trimming were inferred from the DNA. Of 70,000 to 90,000 clones in the sample, approximately 88% were seen once. The sequence came from a man aged 45-65 years with acute or convalescent COVID-19. Specimen: peripheral blood. V gene TRBV19 combines with J gene TRBJ1-5; D not resolved. CDR3 nucleotide sequence: TGTGCCAGTAGTATAGATCTGGGAGGGCTTAATCAGCCCCAGCATTTT. This sequence encodes CASSIDLGGLNQPQHF.